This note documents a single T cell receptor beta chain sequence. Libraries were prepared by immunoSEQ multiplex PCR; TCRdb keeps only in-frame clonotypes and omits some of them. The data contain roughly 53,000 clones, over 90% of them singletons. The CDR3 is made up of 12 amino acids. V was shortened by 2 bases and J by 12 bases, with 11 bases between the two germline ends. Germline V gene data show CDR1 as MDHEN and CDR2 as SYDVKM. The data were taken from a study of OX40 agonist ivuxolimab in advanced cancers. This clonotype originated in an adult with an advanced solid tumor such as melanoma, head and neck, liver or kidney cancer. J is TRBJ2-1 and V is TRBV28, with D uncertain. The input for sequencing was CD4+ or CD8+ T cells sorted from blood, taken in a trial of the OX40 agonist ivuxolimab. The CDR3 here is CASSLGVVGQFF. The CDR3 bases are TGTGCCAGCAGTTTAGGAGTTGTAGGGCAGTTCTTC.